The clone carrying this TCR beta chain was recorded once. Per the original methods: For nucleated cells, counts were estimated from reference gene primer amplification. Produced via immunoSEQ multiplex PCR; TCRdb's table is partial and in-frame only. V and J calls plus clone size are reproduced from that table; the DNA served to infer D and trimming. The sample has about 300,000 clones; about nine tenths are singletons. The data belong to a study of blood T cell repertoires in COVID-19. Study-level information: The United States, Italy and Spain were the sources of the acute and convalescent COVID-19 samples. Sources were T cells, B-cell-depleted T cells, or PBMCs; the material itself was cDNA or gDNA.

Trimming pared 0 bases from V and 1 base from J, leaving 10 bases between. The CDR3 length is 15 residues. Per germline, CDR1 GTSNPN and CDR2 SVGIG (reference sequence). The chain employs TRBV30 and TRBJ1-3; D not resolved. This clonotype originated in a woman in her twenties or thirties who had recovered from COVID-19. Sequencing was carried out using peripheral blood. DNA of the CDR3: TGTGCCTGGAGTGTACTAGTCGGATCTGGAAACACCATATATTTT. It translates to CAWSVLVGSGNTIYF.